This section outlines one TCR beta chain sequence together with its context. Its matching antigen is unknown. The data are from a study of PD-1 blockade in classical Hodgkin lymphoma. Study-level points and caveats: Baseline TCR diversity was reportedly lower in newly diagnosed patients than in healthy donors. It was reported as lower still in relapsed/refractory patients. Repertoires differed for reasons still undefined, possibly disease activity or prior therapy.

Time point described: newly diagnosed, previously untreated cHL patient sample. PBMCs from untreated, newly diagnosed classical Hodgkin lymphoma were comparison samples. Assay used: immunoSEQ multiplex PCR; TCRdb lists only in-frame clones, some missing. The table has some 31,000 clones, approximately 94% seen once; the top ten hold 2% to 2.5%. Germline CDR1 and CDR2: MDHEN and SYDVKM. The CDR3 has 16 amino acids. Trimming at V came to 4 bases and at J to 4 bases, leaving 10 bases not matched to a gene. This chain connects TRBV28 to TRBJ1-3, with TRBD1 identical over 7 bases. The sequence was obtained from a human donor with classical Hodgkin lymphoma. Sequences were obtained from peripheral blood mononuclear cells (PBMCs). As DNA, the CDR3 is TGTGCCAGCAGTTACAGGGGTTGGCAATGGGGAAACACCATATATTTT. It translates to CASSYRGWQWGNTIYF.